Listed below are T cell receptor beta chains from one sample, sequenced in a study of T cell responses to AZD1222 COVID-19 vaccine. Some clones are missing from TCRdb's copy, which holds only in-frame ones; the method was immunoSEQ multiplex PCR. The data contain more than 140,000 clones, around 88% of them singletons. The sample was peripheral blood, taken on day 0 of AZD1222 vaccination. These receptors all come from an adult in good health. CDR3s include the opening cysteine and the closing phenylalanine or tryptophan. The order of the fields is J gene, D gene, clone size, CDR3 length, V gene, CDR3 protein, CDR3 DNA. The D gene is left open where the match is weak. The size of a clone is reported for some rows only, either as once, few or many, or as a class for expanded clones.

j_gene: TRBJ2-1; d_gene: TRBD2; abundance: .; len: 16; v_gene: TRBV11-3; CDR3aa: CASSLDLSGRAEEQFF; CDR3nt: TGTGCCAGCAGCTTAGATCTCAGCGGGAGGGCCGAGGAGCAGTTCTTC
j_gene: TRBJ1-5; d_gene: TRBD1; abundance: .; len: 15; v_gene: TRBV28; CDR3aa: CASSSRTGINQPQHF; CDR3nt: TGTGCCAGCAGTTCCCGGACAGGGATCAATCAGCCCCAGCATTTT
j_gene: TRBJ2-3; d_gene: .; abundance: .; len: 14; v_gene: TRBV27; CDR3aa: CASSFGRGTDTQYF; CDR3nt: TGTGCCAGCAGTTTCGGGAGAGGCACAGATACGCAGTATTTT
j_gene: TRBJ2-2; d_gene: .; abundance: .; len: 14; v_gene: TRBV11-1; CDR3aa: CASTREVTSGELFF; CDR3nt: TGTGCCAGCACCAGAGAGGTCACGTCCGGGGAGCTGTTTTTT
j_gene: TRBJ2-7; d_gene: .; abundance: .; len: 14; v_gene: TRBV18; CDR3aa: CASSPSVGVYEQYF; CDR3nt: TGTGCCAGCTCACCCAGCGTGGGAGTCTACGAGCAGTACTTC
j_gene: TRBJ2-7; d_gene: .; abundance: once; len: 14; v_gene: TRBV13; CDR3aa: CASSLGRVGYEQYF; CDR3nt: TGTGCCAGCAGCTTAGGCCGAGTCGGATACGAGCAGTACTTC
j_gene: TRBJ2-1; d_gene: .; abundance: .; len: 13; v_gene: TRBV12-3/TRBV12-4; CDR3aa: CASSLDQSQGQFF; CDR3nt: TGTGCCAGCAGTTTAGACCAGTCACAAGGGCAGTTCTTC
j_gene: TRBJ2-7; d_gene: .; abundance: .; len: 14; v_gene: TRBV5-1; CDR3aa: CASSLRGTSYEQYF; CDR3nt: TGCGCCAGCAGCTTGAGAGGGACCTCCTACGAGCAGTACTTC
j_gene: TRBJ1-5; d_gene: .; abundance: .; len: 13; v_gene: TRBV5-6; CDR3aa: CASSLGTTLPQHF; CDR3nt: TGTGCCAGCAGCTTGGGGACAACGTTACCCCAGCATTTT
j_gene: TRBJ2-7; d_gene: TRBD2; abundance: .; len: 16; v_gene: TRBV27; CDR3aa: CASSLQTSGRAYEQYF; CDR3nt: TGTGCCAGCAGTTTACAGACTAGCGGGAGGGCCTACGAGCAGTACTTC
j_gene: TRBJ1-6; d_gene: .; abundance: .; len: 15; v_gene: TRBV7-9; CDR3aa: CASSFIGSLNSPLHF; CDR3nt: TGTGCCAGCAGCTTCATAGGGAGTCTGAATTCACCCCTCCACTTT
j_gene: TRBJ2-3; d_gene: .; abundance: .; len: 14; v_gene: TRBV25-1; CDR3aa: CASSYFWGTDTQYF; CDR3nt: TGTGCCAGCAGTTATTTTTGGGGCACAGATACGCAGTATTTT
j_gene: TRBJ1-4; d_gene: .; abundance: .; len: 16; v_gene: TRBV4-2; CDR3aa: CASSHLAQGQPEKLFF; CDR3nt: TGTGCCAGCAGCCACCTAGCGCAAGGACAGCCAGAAAAACTGTTTTTT
j_gene: TRBJ1-2; d_gene: TRBD1; abundance: .; len: 13; v_gene: TRBV19; CDR3aa: CASSGQGAYGYTF; CDR3nt: TGTGCCAGTAGTGGACAGGGAGCCTATGGCTACACCTTC
j_gene: TRBJ2-1; d_gene: TRBD2; abundance: .; len: 16; v_gene: TRBV5-1; CDR3aa: CASSREGRAEGDEQFF; CDR3nt: TGCGCCAGCAGCAGGGAGGGTCGGGCAGAGGGCGATGAGCAGTTCTTC
j_gene: TRBJ2-3; d_gene: TRBD2; abundance: .; len: 15; v_gene: TRBV5-1; CDR3aa: CASSLSGKVADTQYF; CDR3nt: TGCGCCAGCAGCCTTAGCGGGAAGGTGGCGGATACGCAGTATTTT
j_gene: TRBJ1-1; d_gene: .; abundance: .; len: 16; v_gene: TRBV18; CDR3aa: CASSPGGRGMNTEAFF; CDR3nt: TGTGCCAGCTCACCAGGTGGGAGGGGAATGAACACTGAAGCTTTCTTT
j_gene: TRBJ2-7; d_gene: TRBD1; abundance: .; len: 16; v_gene: TRBV6-1; CDR3aa: CASSASTVTGVDEQYF; CDR3nt: TGTGCCAGCAGTGCGTCTACTGTGACAGGGGTCGACGAGCAGTACTTC
j_gene: TRBJ2-1; d_gene: .; abundance: .; len: 15; v_gene: TRBV4-3; CDR3aa: CASSQELQDDNEQFF; CDR3nt: TGCGCCAGCAGCCAAGAACTACAGGACGACAATGAGCAGTTCTTC
j_gene: TRBJ2-2; d_gene: TRBD1; abundance: .; len: 15; v_gene: TRBV6-1; CDR3aa: CASSESGTGAGELFF; CDR3nt: TGTGCCAGCAGTGAGTCCGGGACAGGGGCCGGGGAGCTGTTTTTT
j_gene: TRBJ1-2; d_gene: .; abundance: .; len: 11; v_gene: TRBV28; CDR3aa: CASSQVYGYTF; CDR3nt: TGTGCCAGCAGCCAGGTCTATGGCTACACCTTC
j_gene: TRBJ1-3; d_gene: .; abundance: once; len: 14; v_gene: TRBV7-9; CDR3aa: CASSLDTVRNTIYF; CDR3nt: TGTGCCAGCAGCTTAGATACTGTGAGAAACACCATATATTTT
j_gene: TRBJ1-1; d_gene: .; abundance: .; len: 17; v_gene: TRBV7-2; CDR3aa: CASSLAWPGHGITEAFF; CDR3nt: TGTGCCAGCAGCTTAGCGTGGCCGGGGCATGGTATCACTGAAGCTTTCTTT